A single sample gave rise to the 5 T cell receptor beta chains below, sequenced in a study of cytomegalovirus exposure and HLA in healthy donors. Primers: 60 Vbeta forward and 13 Jbeta reverse. Using immunoSEQ multiplex PCR, the repertoire was profiled, and TCRdb retains in-frame clones only, with some absent. The sample consists of some 110,000 clones, about 70% of them appearing once. The specimen sequenced was PBMCs. The receptors stem from a man aged 30-40 years in good health and CMV-seronegative.

This chain joins TRBV7-6 and TRBJ2-1, with 8 positions matching TRBD1. The length of the CDR3 is 18 residues. V trimming: 5 bases; J trimming: 0 bases; junction bases outside the gene matches: 12. Germline loops: CDR1 SGHVS, CDR2 FNYEAQ. The CDR3 spells CASSRITGGFSSYNEQFF. In DNA, the CDR3 is TGTGCCAGCAGCCGAATAACAGGGGGGTTTAGCTCCTACAATGAGCAGTTCTTC.

The chain combines TRBV7-2 with TRBJ2-5, with 9 nucleotides matching TRBD1. V was clipped by 5 bases and J by 7 bases; unmatched bases: 5. The CDR3 consists of 13 residues. Germline loops: CDR1 SGHTA, CDR2 FQGNSA. CDR3 sequence: CASSNGQGWTQYF. DNA of the CDR3: TGTGCCAGCAGCAACGGACAGGGGTGGACCCAGTACTTC. The complete variable domain, with remaining parts taken from reference TRBV7-2 and TRBJ2-5, reads GAGVSQSPSNKVTEKGKDVELRCDPISGHTALYWYRQSLGQGLEFLIYFQGNSAPDKSGLPSDRFSAERTGGSVSTLTIQRTQQEDSAVYLCASSNGQGWTQYFGPGTRLLVL.

The chain carries TRBV28 and TRBJ2-3, with D unresolved. Trimming left V 3 bases short and J 6 bases short, with 13 bases between. From germline, CDR1 is MDHEN and CDR2 SYDVKM. The CDR3 is made up of 14 amino acids. The CDR3 DNA follows: TGTGCCAGCAGTTTGCACGCGGAATCGGATACGCAGTATTTT. Translated: CASSLHAESDTQYF.

The V call is TRBV6-7, the J call TRBJ2-5, with D possibly being TRBD2 (6 bases). TRBV6-7 carries the ORF label, with uncertain function. Trimming cost V 9 bases and J 3 bases, with 14 bases left between them. The CDR3 contains 13 residues. CDR3 amino acids: CARKERAEETQYF. DNA for the CDR3: TGTGCCAGGAAGGAGCGGGCAGAAGAGACCCAGTACTTC.

This clone was seen a handful of times. V usage is TRBV30 and J usage is TRBJ2-7; 12 bases are shared with TRBD2. The germline V gene encodes CDR1 GTSNPN and CDR2 SVGIG (reference sequence). CDR3 length: 14 amino acids. V gave up 3 bases and J gave up 5 bases; unmatched junction bases: 5. This CDR3 is CAWRLAGGSHEQYF. DNA of the CDR3: TGTGCCTGGAGACTAGCGGGAGGATCCCACGAGCAGTACTTC.